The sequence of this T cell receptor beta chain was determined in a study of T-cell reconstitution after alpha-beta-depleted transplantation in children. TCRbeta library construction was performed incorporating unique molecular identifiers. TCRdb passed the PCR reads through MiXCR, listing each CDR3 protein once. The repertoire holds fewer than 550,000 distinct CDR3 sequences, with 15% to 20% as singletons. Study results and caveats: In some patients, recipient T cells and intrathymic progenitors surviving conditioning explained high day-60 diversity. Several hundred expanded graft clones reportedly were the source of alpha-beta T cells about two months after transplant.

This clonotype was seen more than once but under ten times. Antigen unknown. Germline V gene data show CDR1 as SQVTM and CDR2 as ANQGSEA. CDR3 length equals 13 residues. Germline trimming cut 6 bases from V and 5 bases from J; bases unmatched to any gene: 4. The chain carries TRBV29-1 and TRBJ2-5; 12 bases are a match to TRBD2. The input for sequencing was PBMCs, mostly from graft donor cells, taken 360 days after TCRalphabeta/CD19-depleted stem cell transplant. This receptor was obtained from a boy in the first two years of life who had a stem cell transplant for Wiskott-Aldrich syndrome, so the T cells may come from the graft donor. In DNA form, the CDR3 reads TGCAGCGTCTTGGGACTAGCGGGTGAGACCCAGTACTTC. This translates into CSVLGLAGETQYF.